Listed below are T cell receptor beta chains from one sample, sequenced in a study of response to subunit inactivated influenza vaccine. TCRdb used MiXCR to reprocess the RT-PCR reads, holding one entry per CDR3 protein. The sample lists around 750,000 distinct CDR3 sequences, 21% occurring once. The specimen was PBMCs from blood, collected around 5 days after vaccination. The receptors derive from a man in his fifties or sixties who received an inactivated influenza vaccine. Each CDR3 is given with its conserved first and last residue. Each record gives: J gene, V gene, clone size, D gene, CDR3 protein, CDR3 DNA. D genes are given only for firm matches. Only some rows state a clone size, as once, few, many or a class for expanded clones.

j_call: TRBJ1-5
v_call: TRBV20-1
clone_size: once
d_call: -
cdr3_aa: CSARLGTQPQHF
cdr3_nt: TGCAGTGCTAGACTGGGAACTCAGCCCCAGCATTTT

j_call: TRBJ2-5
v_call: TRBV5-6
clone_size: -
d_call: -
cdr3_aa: CASSQEFQETQYF
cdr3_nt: TGTGCCAGCAGTCAGGAGTTCCAAGAGACCCAGTACTTC

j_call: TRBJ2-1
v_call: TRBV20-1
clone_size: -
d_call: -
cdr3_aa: CSANLVALGEQFF
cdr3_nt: TGCAGTGCTAACCTAGTGGCTTTGGGTGAGCAGTTCTTC

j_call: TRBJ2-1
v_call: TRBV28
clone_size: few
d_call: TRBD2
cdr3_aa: CASTVAGGSSYNEQFF
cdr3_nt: TGTGCCAGCACCGTAGCGGGAGGGAGCTCCTACAATGAGCAGTTCTTC

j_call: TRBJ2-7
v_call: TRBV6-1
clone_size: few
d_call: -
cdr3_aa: CASSAYGYEQYF
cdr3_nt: TGTGCCAGCAGTGCTTACGGCTACGAGCAGTACTTC

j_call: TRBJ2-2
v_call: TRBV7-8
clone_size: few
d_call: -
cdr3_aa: CASSSGSGTGELFF
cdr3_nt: TGTGCCAGCAGCTCGGGATCGGGCACCGGGGAGCTGTTTTTT

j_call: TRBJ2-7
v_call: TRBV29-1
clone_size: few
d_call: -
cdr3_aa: CSVTSTGNEQYF
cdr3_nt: TGCAGCGTAACAAGTACAGGGAACGAGCAGTACTTC

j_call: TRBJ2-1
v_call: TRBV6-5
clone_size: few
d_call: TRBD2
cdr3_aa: CASSYSRLAGGLEQFF
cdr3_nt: TGTGCCAGCAGTTACTCGAGACTAGCGGGGGGGCTGGAGCAGTTCTTC

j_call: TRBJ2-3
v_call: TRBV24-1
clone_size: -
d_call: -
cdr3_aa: CATSDGWREQYF
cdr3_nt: TGTGCCACCAGTGATGGATGGAGGGAGCAGTATTTT

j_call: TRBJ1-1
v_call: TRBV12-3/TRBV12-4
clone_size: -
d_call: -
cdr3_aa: CASSFGATNTEAFF
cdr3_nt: TGTGCCAGCAGTTTTGGCGCCACGAACACTGAAGCTTTCTTT

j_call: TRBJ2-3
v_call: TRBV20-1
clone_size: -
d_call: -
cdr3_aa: CSAPPGPGDTQYF
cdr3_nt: TGCAGTGCTCCGCCGGGGCCTGGAGATACGCAGTATTTT

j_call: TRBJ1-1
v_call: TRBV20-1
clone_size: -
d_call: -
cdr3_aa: CSAASRVNTEAFF
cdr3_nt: TGCAGTGCCGCCTCTCGGGTGAACACTGAAGCTTTCTTT

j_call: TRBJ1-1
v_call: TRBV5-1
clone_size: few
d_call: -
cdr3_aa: CASSLGQELNTEAFF
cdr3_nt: TGCGCCAGCAGCTTGGGCCAGGAGTTGAACACTGAAGCTTTCTTT

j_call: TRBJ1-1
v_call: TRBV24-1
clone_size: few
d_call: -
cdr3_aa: CATSDIGHAGAFF
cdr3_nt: TGTGCCACCAGTGACATAGGACATGCGGGGGCTTTCTTT

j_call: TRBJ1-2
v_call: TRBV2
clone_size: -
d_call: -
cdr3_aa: CASTQDRTNYGYTF
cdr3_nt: TGTGCCAGCACTCAGGACAGAACTAACTATGGCTACACCTTC

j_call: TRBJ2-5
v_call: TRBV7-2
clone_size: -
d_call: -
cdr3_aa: CASSPNIGETQYF
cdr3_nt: TGTGCCAGCAGCCCAAATATCGGAGAGACCCAGTACTTC

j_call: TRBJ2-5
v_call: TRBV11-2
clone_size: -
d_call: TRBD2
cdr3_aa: CASSARTSGREETQYF
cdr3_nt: TGTGCCAGCAGCGCAAGGACTAGCGGGAGGGAAGAGACCCAGTACTTC

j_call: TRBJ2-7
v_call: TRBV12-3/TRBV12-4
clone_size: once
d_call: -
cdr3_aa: CASSPAAAGTYEQYF
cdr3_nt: TGTGCCAGCAGTCCCGCCGCCGCAGGTACCTACGAGCAGTACTTC

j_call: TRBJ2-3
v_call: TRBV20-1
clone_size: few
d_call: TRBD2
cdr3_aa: CSARRSSGSADTHYF
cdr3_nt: TGCAGTGCTAGGCGATCTAGCGGGAGCGCAGATACGCATTATTTT

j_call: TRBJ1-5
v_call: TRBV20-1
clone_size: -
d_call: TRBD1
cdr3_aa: CSARERQGGQPQHF
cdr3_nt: TGCAGTGCTAGAGAACGACAGGGAGGCCAGCCCCAGCATTTT

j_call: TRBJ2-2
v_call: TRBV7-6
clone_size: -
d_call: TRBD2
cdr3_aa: CASSLVAGGTVAGELFF
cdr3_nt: TGTGCCAGCAGCTTAGTAGCGGGGGGCACCGTTGCCGGGGAGCTGTTTTTT

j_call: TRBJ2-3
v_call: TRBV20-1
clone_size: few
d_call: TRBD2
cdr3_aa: CSASALAGGPTDTQYF
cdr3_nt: TGCAGCGCTAGTGCATTAGCGGGAGGGCCGACAGATACGCAGTATTTT

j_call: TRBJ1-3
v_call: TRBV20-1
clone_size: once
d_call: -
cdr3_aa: CSASTGVTAGNTIYF
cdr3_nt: TGCAGTGCTAGTACAGGAGTTACCGCTGGAAACACCATATATTTT

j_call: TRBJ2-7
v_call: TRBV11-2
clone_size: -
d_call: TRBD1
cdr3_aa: CASSLATGYYEQYF
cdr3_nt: TGTGCCAGCAGCTTAGCGACAGGGTATTACGAGCAGTACTTC

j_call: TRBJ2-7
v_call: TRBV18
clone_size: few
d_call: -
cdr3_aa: CASSPTGPKQEQYF
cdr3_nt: TGTGCCAGCTCACCAACAGGACCCAAGCAGGAGCAGTACTTC

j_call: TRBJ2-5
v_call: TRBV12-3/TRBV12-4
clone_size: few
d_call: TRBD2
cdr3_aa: CASSLVAGDETQYF
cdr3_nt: TGTGCCAGCAGTTTAGTAGCGGGAGACGAGACCCAGTACTTC

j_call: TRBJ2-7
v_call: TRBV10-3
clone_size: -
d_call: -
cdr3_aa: CAISDGLRQFYEQYF
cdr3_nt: TGTGCCATCAGTGATGGGTTACGGCAGTTCTACGAGCAGTACTTC

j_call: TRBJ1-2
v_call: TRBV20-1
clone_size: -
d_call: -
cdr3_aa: CSVSSGSNWCTF
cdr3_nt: TGCAGTGTATCTTCGGGGAGTAATTGGTGCACCTTC

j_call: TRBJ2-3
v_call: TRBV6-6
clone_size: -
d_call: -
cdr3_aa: CASSSTDTDTQYF
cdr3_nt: TGTGCCAGCAGTTCGACAGACACAGATACGCAGTATTTT

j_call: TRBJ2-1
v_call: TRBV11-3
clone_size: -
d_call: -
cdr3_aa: CASSLGPYEQFF
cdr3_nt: TGTGCCAGCAGCTTAGGACCCTATGAGCAGTTCTTC

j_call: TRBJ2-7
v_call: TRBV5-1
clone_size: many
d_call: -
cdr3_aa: CASSGGTGSYEQYF
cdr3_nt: TGTGCCAGCAGCGGGGGGACAGGGAGCTACGAGCAGTACTTC

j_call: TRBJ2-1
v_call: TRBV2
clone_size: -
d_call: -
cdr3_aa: CASSPTNWGDEQFF
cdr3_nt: TGTGCCAGCAGTCCGACTAATTGGGGCGATGAGCAGTTCTTC

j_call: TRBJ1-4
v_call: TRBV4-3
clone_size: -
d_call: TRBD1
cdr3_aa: CASSQDFQGQGGYEKLFF
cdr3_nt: TGCGCCAGCAGCCAGGATTTCCAAGGACAGGGAGGATATGAAAAACTGTTTTTT

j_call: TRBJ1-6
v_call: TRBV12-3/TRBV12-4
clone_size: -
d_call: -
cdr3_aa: CASSLRVPLSPLHF
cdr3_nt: TGTGCCAGCAGCCTCAGGGTACCACTCTCACCCCTCCACTTT

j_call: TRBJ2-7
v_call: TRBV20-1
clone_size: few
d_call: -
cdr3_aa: CSARDDHWSSYEQYF
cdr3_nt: TGCAGTGCTAGAGATGACCACTGGAGCTCCTACGAGCAGTACTTC

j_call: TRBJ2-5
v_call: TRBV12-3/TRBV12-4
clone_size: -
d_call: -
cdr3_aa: CASMRVLGKRGETQYF
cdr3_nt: TGTGCCAGCATGAGGGTTTTAGGGAAAAGGGGAGAGACCCAGTACTTC

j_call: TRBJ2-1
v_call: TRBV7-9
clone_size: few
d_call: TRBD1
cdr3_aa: CASSPGTGWDNEQFF
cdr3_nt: TGTGCCAGCAGCCCCGGGACAGGGTGGGACAATGAGCAGTTCTTC

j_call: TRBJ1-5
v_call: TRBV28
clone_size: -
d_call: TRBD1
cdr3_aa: CASSYRGQSNHPQHF
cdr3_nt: TGTGCCAGCAGTTACAGGGGACAGTCCAATCATCCCCAGCATTTT

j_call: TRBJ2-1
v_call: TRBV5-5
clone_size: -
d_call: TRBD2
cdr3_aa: CASSYEGLVGEQFF
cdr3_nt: TGTGCCAGCAGCTACGAAGGACTAGTTGGTGAGCAGTTCTTC

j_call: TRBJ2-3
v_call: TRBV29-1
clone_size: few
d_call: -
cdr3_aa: CSVRHGWGATDTQYF
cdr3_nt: TGCAGCGTCCGCCACGGTTGGGGAGCCACAGATACGCAGTATTTT

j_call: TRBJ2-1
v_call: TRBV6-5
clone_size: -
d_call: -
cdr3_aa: CASSYIPESSYNEQFF
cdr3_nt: TGTGCCAGCAGTTACATCCCGGAGAGCTCCTACAATGAGCAGTTCTTC

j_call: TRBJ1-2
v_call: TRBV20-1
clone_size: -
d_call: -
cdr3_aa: CSGIKGGGGYTF
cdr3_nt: TGCAGTGGCATTAAGGGGGGTGGTGGCTACACCTTC

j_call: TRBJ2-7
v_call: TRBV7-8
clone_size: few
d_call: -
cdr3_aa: CASSLEAGAEQYF
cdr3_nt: TGTGCCAGCAGCTTAGAGGCAGGGGCCGAGCAGTACTTC

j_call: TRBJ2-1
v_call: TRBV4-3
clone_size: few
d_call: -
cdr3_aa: CASSQEGRGSEQFF
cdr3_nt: TGCGCCAGCAGCCAAGAAGGTAGAGGTAGTGAGCAGTTCTTC

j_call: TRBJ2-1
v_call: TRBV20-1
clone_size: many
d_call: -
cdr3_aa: CSAARPRPYNEQFF
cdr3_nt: TGCAGCGCAGCCCGCCCCAGGCCCTACAATGAGCAGTTCTTC

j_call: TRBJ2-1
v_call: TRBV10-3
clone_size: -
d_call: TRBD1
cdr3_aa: CAISESNRGIYNEQFF
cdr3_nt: TGTGCCATCAGTGAGTCGAACAGGGGAATCTACAATGAGCAGTTCTTC

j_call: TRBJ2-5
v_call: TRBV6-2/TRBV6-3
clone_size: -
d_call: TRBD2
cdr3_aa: CASSYRLAGGPVTQYF
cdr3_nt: TGTGCCAGCAGTTACAGACTAGCGGGAGGGCCCGTGACCCAGTACTTC

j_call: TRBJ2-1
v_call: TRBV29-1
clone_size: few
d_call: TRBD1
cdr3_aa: CSVPGTGQYGNEQFF
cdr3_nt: TGCAGCGTTCCCGGGACAGGGCAATATGGGAATGAGCAGTTCTTC

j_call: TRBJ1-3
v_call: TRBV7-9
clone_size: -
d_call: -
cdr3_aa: CAGTSGNTIYF
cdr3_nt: TGTGCCGGAACCTCCGGAAACACCATATATTTT

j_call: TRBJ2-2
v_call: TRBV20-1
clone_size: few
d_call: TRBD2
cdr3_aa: CSAPDPGLAGTGELFF
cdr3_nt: TGCAGTGCTCCTGATCCGGGACTAGCGGGTACCGGGGAGCTGTTTTTT

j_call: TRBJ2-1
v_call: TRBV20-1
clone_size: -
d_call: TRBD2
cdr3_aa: CSAHTGASGVYNEQFF
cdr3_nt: TGCAGTGCTCATACGGGGGCTAGCGGGGTTTACAATGAGCAGTTCTTC

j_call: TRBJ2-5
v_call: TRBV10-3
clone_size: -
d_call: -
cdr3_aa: CAISERDKGSETQYF
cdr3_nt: TGTGCCATCAGTGAGCGAGACAAGGGCTCCGAGACCCAGTACTTC

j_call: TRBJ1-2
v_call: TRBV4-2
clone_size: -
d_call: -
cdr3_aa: CASSQEHPFTSYGYTF
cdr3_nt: TGTGCCAGCAGCCAAGAACATCCTTTTACGTCCTATGGCTACACCTTC